The subject of this entry is one TCR beta chain. Its antigen specificity is not known. No qualities accompany the bases; no much larger clone lies one base away. The data derive from a study of blood T cell repertoires in COVID-19 (dated by TCRdb to the early 2020s). About the full investigation: The collaborator samples originated in the United States, Italy and Spain and spanned the acute and convalescent phases of COVID-19. Where available, HLA class I and class II types were obtained from metadata supplied by the sample provider rather than from assay-based typing. The repertoires were released in a freely available public database intended as a resource for research on the immune response to SARS-CoV-2. Samples were obtained from the ongoing ImmuneRACE study (first 160 participants) and from over 1,000 subjects provided by 6 global collaborators. The material from the prospective study consisted of cDNA or gDNA derived from T cells, B-cell-depleted T cells, or PBMCs. Sample metadata almost always included a de-identified subject ID, COVID-19 status, age in years and sex. Subjects who had been exposed to COVID-19, were actively infected with it, or had recovered from it provided the deeply sampled blood TCRbeta repertoires that made up the dataset.

TCRbeta CDR3 regions were amplified from genomic DNA by means of the immunoSEQ Assay, a bias-controlled multiplex PCR. The original methods were these. The number of nucleated cells in each sample was estimated from the amplification of reference gene primers within the assay. To quantify the absolute abundance of each unique TCRbeta CDR3 rearrangement, sequence reads were collapsed and filtered. For each sample, productive Simpson clonality was calculated by taking the square root of Simpson's diversity index across productive rearrangements. Held by TCRdb, this immuneACCESS table contains in-frame sequences only and omits some clones. Under half of the omission traces to an unresolved V gene where checked; the cause of the rest is unknown. Clone size and V and J calls were adopted from that table, with D and trimming inferred from the DNA. The sample yields about 360,000 clones; over 65% were counted once. Approximately 1% of the sample comes from the top ten.

Paper-wide results and their limitations: Clinical and demographic metadata were provided uncurated, with the amount varying by source and participant.

Each collaborating institution followed its own protocols to collect whole blood in K2EDTA tubes. For TCRbeta analysis, collaborator samples were shipped as frozen whole blood, as isolated PBMCs, or as DNA extracted from either sample type. This clonotype was sampled from a human donor with acute or convalescent COVID-19. The donor label of this sample is uncertain. The sequenced sample consisted of peripheral blood.

For the CDR3, the sequence is CASRRATNEKLFF. In nucleotides, the sequence is TGTGCCAGTAGGCGGGCAACTAATGAAAAACTGTTTTTT. The chain uses TRBV19 and TRBJ1-4; no D segment can be confidently identified. V was cut back by 6 bases and J by 0 bases, leaving a gap of 5 bases between them. CDR1 LNHDA and CDR2 SQIVND were looked up in the germline V gene (reference sequence). The CDR3, from cysteine to phenylalanine, totals 13 residues. CDR3 DNA only is kept here, 39 bases in frame from base 1.